These 12 T cell receptor beta chains came from one sample sequenced in a study of shared clonotypes between healthy human individuals. Naive CD8 isolation took CD45RO-negative cells positively selected for CCR7 and excluded terminally differentiated effector memory CD45RA+ cells. Data came from immunoSEQ multiplex PCR; TCRdb stores just in-frame clones and leaves some out. The sample contains 750,000 to 1,000,000 clones, 90% to 95% of which appear only once. Sample: naive CD8+ T cells sorted from blood. The origin of the receptors is a man aged 30 to 45 in good health.

The CDR3 DNA reads TGTGCCAGCAGCGTGGGTAGCGGGAGTGACATTCAGTACTTC. Translating it yields CASSVGSGSDIQYF. The rearrangement joins TRBV9 to TRBJ2-4; 9 bases are shared with TRBD2. The CDR3 covers 14 residues. The germline V gene has CDR1 SGDLS and CDR2 YYNGEE. Trimming at V came to 2 bases and at J to 8 bases, leaving 5 bases not matched to a gene.

The chain joins TRBV7-6 to TRBJ2-3; D gene uncertain. Germline V gene data show CDR1 as SGHVS and CDR2 as FNYEAQ. The CDR3 consists of 13 residues. Trimming pared 2 bases from V and 2 bases from J, leaving 5 bases between. For the CDR3, the DNA is TGTGCCAGCAGCTTACCCAACACAGATACGCAGTATTTT. Translated: CASSLPNTDTQYF.

The table lists this clone with a count of one. The chain employs TRBV25-1 and TRBJ2-1; D gene unclear. The length of the CDR3 is 14 residues. Trimming took off 1 base at V and 8 bases at J, with 12 bases between the two ends. CDR1 MGHDK and CDR2 SYGVNS come from the germline V gene. The chain's CDR3 is CASSEFNSVDEQFF. CDR3 DNA: TGTGCCAGCAGTGAATTTAATTCGGTTGATGAGCAGTTCTTC.

CDR3 coding DNA: TGTGCCAGCAGTTTAGCAGGGACCACAATCGGTGAGCAGTTCTTC. Translating it yields CASSLAGTTIGEQFF. This sequence joins TRBV27 and TRBJ2-1; either TRBD1 or TRBD2 may fit D (5 bases each). Trimming cost V 2 bases and J 9 bases, with 17 bases left between them. Germline V lookup: CDR1 MNHEY, CDR2 SMNVEV (reference sequence). CDR3 length: 15 residues.

This chain connects TRBV27 to TRBJ2-7, with 7 bases fitting TRBD2. V shed 2 bases and J 3 bases; nucleotides not matched to a gene: 4. This CDR3 region has 14 residues. The germline V gene has CDR1 MNHEY and CDR2 SMNVEV (reference sequence). The CDR3 is CASSLGLESYEQYF. For the CDR3, the DNA is TGTGCCAGCAGTTTAGGACTAGAAAGCTACGAGCAGTACTTC.

The chain employs TRBV7-9 and TRBJ2-7; D remains unclear. Germline-derived CDR1 and CDR2 are SEHNR and FQNEAQ (reference sequence). V lost 3 bases, J lost 3 bases, and 15 bases lay in between. This CDR3 is 15 amino acids long. The CDR3 nucleotides are TGTGCCAGCAGCTTGATAGTGGGATTCTACTACGAGCAGTACTTC. Protein sequence: CASSLIVGFYYEQYF. The full variable domain, its missing parts supplied by reference TRBV7-9 and TRBJ2-7, is DTGVSQNPRHKITKRGQNVTFRCDPISEHNRLYWYRQTLGQGPEFLTYFQNEAQLEKSRLLSDRFSAERPKGSFSTLEIQRTEQGDSAMYLCASSLIVGFYYEQYFGPGTRLTVT.

J is TRBJ2-7 and V is TRBV7-6; D call uncertain. The CDR3 totals 13 residues. Trimming stripped 1 base from V and 5 bases from J, with 9 bases between. Germline CDR1 and CDR2: SGHVS and FNYEAQ. The CDR3 reads CASSLVGFDEQYF. CDR3 DNA: TGTGCCAGCAGCTTAGTGGGCTTTGACGAGCAGTACTTC.

The chain carries TRBV30 and TRBJ2-1, with TRBD2 matching 8 bases. The V and J ends lost 1 base and 8 bases, in that order; junction bases with no gene match: 7. The CDR3 is 14 residues long. Germline-derived CDR1 and CDR2 are GTSNPN and SVGIG (reference sequence). The CDR3 coding sequence is TGTGCCTGGAGTGCCGGGACTAGTCCCGATGAGCAGTTCTTC. It translates to CAWSAGTSPDEQFF.

V and J are TRBV14 and TRBJ1-1, with TRBD1 as a possible D gene (5 bases). The length of the CDR3 is 14 residues. Germline V gene sequence: CDR1 SGHDN, CDR2 FVKESK. V gave up 4 bases and J gave up 6 bases, with 15 bases separating them. This CDR3 reads CASSLAGELAEAFF. The DNA for the CDR3 is TGTGCCAGCAGCCTAGCGGGGGAGTTGGCTGAAGCTTTCTTT.

Points on this clone: This CDR3 is also generated by other DNA sequences in the sample. The CDR3 region has the DNA TGTGCCAGCAGCGCGAGACCAAACACCATATATTTT. Translation: CASSARPNTIYF. The V and J genes are TRBV9 and TRBJ1-3; D not certain. The CDR3 runs 12 residues. Trimming stripped 3 bases from V and 6 bases from J, with 7 bases between. CDR1 is SGDLS, CDR2 YYNGEE, per germline.

This chain links TRBV4-2 with TRBJ2-3; 12 bases agree with TRBD2. V lost 0 bases to trimming and J lost 5 bases; unmatched junction nucleotides: 3. The CDR3 contains 16 residues. Per germline, CDR1 LGHNA and CDR2 YNFKEQ. The CDR3 region is CASSQEASGRVDTQYF. CDR3 DNA: TGTGCCAGCAGCCAAGAGGCTAGCGGGAGGGTAGATACGCAGTATTTT.

The rearrangement links TRBV2 to TRBJ2-3; perhaps TRBD2 as D (5 bases). The germline V gene has CDR1 SNHLY and CDR2 FYNNEI. The CDR3 has 14 residues. V was trimmed by 8 bases and J by 2 bases, leaving 14 bases between them. The CDR3 loop reads CASSSTWNTDTQYF. Written as DNA, the CDR3 is TGTGCCAGCTCTAGCACCTGGAACACAGATACGCAGTATTTT.